Shown below are 21 T cell receptor beta chains from a single sample sequenced in a study of blood T cell repertoires in COVID-19 (dated by TCRdb to the early 2020s). The library was produced with the immunoSEQ multiplex PCR assay. This immuneACCESS table, as held by TCRdb, lists in-frame sequences with V and J called but not all clones. Of the missing ones, under half trace to an unresolved V gene in checked studies; the others have no known cause. The sample has approximately 300,000 clones on record, around 89% of them singletons. The top ten clones comprise around 6% of the sample. Material for sequencing was peripheral blood. Receptor source: a man aged 18-30 years who had recovered from COVID-19.

This chain links TRBV11-3 with TRBJ2-1; 10 bases line up with TRBD1. The V segment lost 1 base and the J segment 9 bases; nucleotides outside the gene matches: 6. The CDR3 has 15 residues. From germline, CDR1 is SGHNT and CDR2 YENEEA. CDR3 DNA sequence: TGTGCCAGCAGCTTAGTTGGGACAGGGGTCGGTGAGCAGTTCTTC. This sequence encodes CASSLVGTGVGEQFF.

This clone was counted a few times. This chain connects TRBV29-1 to TRBJ1-2; TRBD1 might be the D (6 bases). Germline CDR1 is SQVTM and CDR2 is ANQGSEA. Trimming stripped 4 bases from V and 8 bases from J, with 17 bases between. This CDR3 has 13 amino acids. The CDR3 sequence is CSVVQGPLRGYTF. The CDR3 DNA sequence: TGCAGCGTTGTGCAGGGGCCCCTCAGAGGCTACACCTTC.

In this sample, this clone turned up a few times. The chain combines TRBV2 with TRBJ2-2; D may be TRBD1 (6 bases). V shed 7 bases and J shed 1 base, with 10 bases lying between them. Germline V gene data show CDR1 as SNHLY and CDR2 as FYNNEI. The CDR3 spans 14 residues. CDR3 in DNA: TGTGCCAGCATCAAGGACAGGAACACCGGGGAGCTGTTTTTT. Protein sequence: CASIKDRNTGELFF.

The rearrangement uses TRBV6-2 or TRBV6-3 and TRBJ1-4, with TRBD1 identical over 9 bases. Germline V gives CDR1 MNHEY, CDR2 SVGEGT. With 4 bases clipped from V and 0 bases from J, the junction kept 15 bases outside the gene matches. The CDR3 covers 20 residues. The CDR3 DNA reads as TGTGCCAGCAGTTCTACCATCCGGACAGGGGCCTTTGCAACTAATGAAAAACTGTTTTTT. Protein sequence: CASSSTIRTGAFATNEKLFF.

The chain uses TRBV5-4 and TRBJ2-7; TRBD2 agrees at 11 bases. The ends lost 3 bases at V and 4 bases at J; junction bases unmatched: 9. This CDR3 spans 16 amino acids. From germline, CDR1 is SGHNT and CDR2 YYREEE (reference sequence). The CDR3 sequence is CASSSGAGLAGYEQYF. CDR3 DNA: TGTGCCAGCAGCTCAGGAGCCGGACTAGCGGGTTACGAGCAGTACTTC.

The J gene is TRBJ2-3, the V gene TRBV5-3; 12 nucleotides align to TRBD1. TRBV5-3 is an ORF for which the function is uncertain. There are 19 residues in the CDR3. Losses at the gene ends were 3 bases for V and 4 bases for J; bases not matched to a gene: 15. This CDR3 is CARSSGTGGGGESADTQYF. The CDR3 DNA sequence: TGTGCCAGAAGCTCCGGGACAGGGGGCGGGGGCGAATCCGCAGATACGCAGTATTTT.

This clone came up a few times. This chain uses TRBV6-5 with TRBJ2-1; 9 bases match TRBD2. V dropped 6 bases and J dropped 4; count of bases not matched to a gene: 7. The length of the CDR3 is 15 residues. The germline gives CDR1 MNHEY, CDR2 SVGAGI. The CDR3 DNA reads as TGTGCCAGCAGGTGGGCTAGCGGGAATTACAATGAGCAGTTCTTC. Translation: CASRWASGNYNEQFF.

The V call is TRBV6-4, the J call TRBJ2-1; D perhaps matches TRBD1 (5 bases). The CDR3 loop spans 16 amino acids. The germline V gene has CDR1 MRHNA and CDR2 SNTAGT. The V end lost 0 bases, the J end lost 5 bases, and 14 bases lay between the germline ends. The DNA of the CDR3 is TGTGCCAGCAGTGACTCTGGCAGGGTAAGAAACAATGAGCAGTTCTTC. Translation: CASSDSGRVRNNEQFF.

The chain joins TRBV3-1 (or the pseudogene TRBV3-2) to TRBJ2-3, with 7 nucleotides matching TRBD2. The germline gives CDR1 LGHDT, CDR2 YNNKEL (reference sequence). This CDR3 spans 17 amino acids. The V segment lost 1 base and the J segment 2 bases; nucleotides outside the gene matches: 9. Here the CDR3 reads CASSQGLPGRATDTQYF. The CDR3 DNA reads as TGTGCCAGCAGCCAAGGACTTCCAGGGAGGGCCACAGATACGCAGTATTTT.

This clone turned up a few times. The V gene is TRBV29-1, the J gene TRBJ2-7; D might be TRBD1 (6 bases). V was clipped by 8 bases and J by 3 bases, with 20 bases between them. Germline values: CDR1 SQVTM, CDR2 ANQGSEA. CDR3 length: 14 residues. The CDR3 coding sequence is TGCAGCTCTCTGTCCGACAGGACCCTCTACGAGCAGTACTTC. Amino acids: CSSLSDRTLYEQYF.

The gene calls are TRBV29-1 and TRBJ1-5; the D gene is possibly TRBD1 (5 bases). Germline CDR1 reads SQVTM; CDR2 reads ANQGSEA. V gave up 4 bases and J gave up 4 bases, with 11 bases separating them. CDR3 length: 13 residues. CDR3 sequence reads: CSVAAGSNQPQHF. In DNA form, the CDR3 reads TGCAGCGTTGCAGCAGGGTCAAATCAGCCCCAGCATTTT.

The J gene is TRBJ1-5, the V gene TRBV10-3; TRBD1 aligns across 12 bases. Germline V gene lookup returns CDR1 ENHRY and CDR2 SYGVKD. CDR3 length: 17 residues. The V segment lost 4 bases and the J segment 6 bases; nucleotides outside the gene matches: 10. CDR3 region: CAISADIGTGGFQPQHF. Here the CDR3 DNA reads TGTGCCATCAGTGCCGATATAGGGACAGGGGGCTTTCAGCCCCAGCATTTT.

The rearrangement links TRBV18 to TRBJ2-7; possible D gene TRBD1, 6 bases. Germline V gene lookup returns CDR1 KGHSH and CDR2 LQKENI. The CDR3 has 15 residues. The V gene lost 3 bases and the J gene lost 3 bases, with 15 bases spanning the gap. The CDR3 sequence: CASSPSQGTFYEQYF. The CDR3, as DNA: TGTGCCAGCTCACCCTCACAGGGCACTTTCTACGAGCAGTACTTC.

Concerning this clone: The same CDR3 can be traced to other DNA sequences in this sample. The rearrangement links TRBV12-3 or TRBV12-4 to TRBJ2-7; unclear D gene. The CDR3 totals 12 residues. Between the trimmed V and J ends, which lost 5 bases and 3 bases, there was a span of 8 bases. CDR3 region: CASSPGFYEQYF. The CDR3 DNA reads TGTGCCAGCAGTCCGGGTTTCTACGAGCAGTACTTC.

J is TRBJ1-5 and V is TRBV6-5; D is uncertain. The germline V gene encodes CDR1 MNHEY and CDR2 SVGAGI. V dropped 2 bases and J dropped 7 bases, with 12 bases sitting between them. This CDR3 comprises 14 residues. CDR3 coding DNA: TGTGCCAGCAGTTACGAGTCGGGTCTCCAGCCCCAGCATTTT. Protein product: CASSYESGLQPQHF.

This clone was recorded only once. As DNA, the CDR3 is TGCGCCAGCAGCCAAGGACCGGGGGATAATTCACCCCTCCACTTT. Protein: CASSQGPGDNSPLHF. The chain links TRBV4-3 to TRBJ1-6, with a tentative D call TRBD1 (5 bases). The V gene lost 1 base and the J gene lost 5 bases, with 9 bases spanning the gap. The CDR3 is 15 residues long. Germline CDR1 LGHNA, CDR2 YSLEER.

The CDR3 DNA reads TGCGCCAGCAGCCAAGGAGGAGGGATAGAGGACGAGCAGTACTTC. Translating it yields CASSQGGGIEDEQYF. The chain carries TRBV4-3 and TRBJ2-7, with a possible D match to TRBD2 (6 bases). V was trimmed by 1 base and J by 5 bases, leaving 15 bases between them. Germline CDR1 LGHNA, CDR2 YSLEER. CDR3 length: 15 amino acids.

The gene calls are TRBV10-2 and TRBJ1-5; TRBD1 matches at 9 bases. The V gene end was trimmed by 2 bases and the J gene end by 3 bases; junction bases not matched to a gene: 2. CDR1 WSHSY and CDR2 SAAADI come from the germline V gene. This CDR3 is built from 15 residues. CDR3 sequence reads: CASSETGGLNQPQHF. As DNA, the CDR3 is TGCGCCAGCAGTGAGACAGGGGGCCTCAATCAGCCCCAGCATTTT.

The rearrangement uses TRBV7-2 and TRBJ1-2; 10 nucleotides match TRBD1. The germline gives CDR1 SGHTA, CDR2 FQGNSA. J gave up 3 bases and V 5 bases, and 6 bases lay outside the gene matches. The CDR3 contains 15 residues. This CDR3 is CASSPSGTGDYGYTF. The CDR3 nucleotides are TGTGCCAGCAGCCCATCCGGGACAGGGGACTATGGCTACACCTTC.

J is TRBJ1-2 and V is TRBV5-1; 9 nucleotides match TRBD1. The CDR3 has 15 residues. With V trimmed by 1 base and J by 2 bases, 3 bases remained unmatched. Germline loops: CDR1 SGHRS, CDR2 YFSETQ. The CDR3 coding sequence is TGCGCCAGCAGCTTGAGAGGACAGGGGAACTATGGCTACACCTTC. Translating gives CASSLRGQGNYGYTF.

The V call is TRBV5-1, the J call TRBJ2-7; 8 bases match TRBD2. CDR1 SGHRS and CDR2 YFSETQ come from the germline V gene. The CDR3 totals 14 residues. Trimming at V came to 4 bases and at J to 3 bases, leaving 6 bases not matched to a gene. The CDR3: CASSPPGRDYEQYF. The CDR3 DNA sequence: TGCGCCAGCAGCCCCCCCGGGAGGGACTACGAGCAGTACTTC.